The 17 T cell receptor beta chains listed next were all sequenced from one sample in a study of T cells in Graves' hyperthyroidism and ophthalmopathy. Amplified TCR beta CDR3 regions derived from RNA transcripts. A set of HTBI primers served as the primers for a first-round RT-PCR of the TCR CDR3. TCRdb itself ran the multiplex PCR reads through MiXCR, one entry per CDR3 protein. Altogether roughly 600,000 distinct CDR3 sequences are present, roughly 15% being singletons, with the ten largest covering approximately 12%. Material for sequencing was blood. The receptors stem from a woman in her fifties or sixties with Graves' ophthalmopathy.

A single count supports this clonotype. The chain carries TRBV9 and TRBJ2-1; 10 bases are shared with TRBD2. Trimming removed 4 bases from V and 6 bases from J; junction bases left unmatched: 10. CDR3 length: 16 residues. CDR1 is SGDLS and CDR2 is YYNGEE in the germline V gene. CDR3 region: CASSNPGLAIFNEQFF. As DNA, the CDR3 is TGTGCCAGCAGCAATCCGGGACTAGCGATTTTCAATGAGCAGTTCTTC.

This clonotype was detected ten times or more. V is TRBV20-1 and J is TRBJ1-5; D not certain. The CDR3 is 14 amino acids. CDR1 and CDR2 (germline): DFQATT, SNEGSKA (reference sequence). V shed 2 bases and J shed 2 bases, with 10 bases lying between them. This CDR3 is CSARRELGNQPQHF. The CDR3 nucleotides read TGCAGTGCTAGAAGGGAACTTGGCAATCAGCCCCAGCATTTT.

The CDR3 is CASSVEGTLRPQHF. For the CDR3, the DNA is TGTGCCAGCAGCGTAGAGGGGACGCTGAGGCCCCAGCATTTT. The chain couples TRBV9 to TRBJ1-5, with D tentatively TRBD1 (5 bases). The CDR3 extends over 14 amino acids. Deletions cut 0 bases from V and 9 bases from J, with 13 bases between. Germline-derived CDR1 and CDR2 are SGDLS and YYNGEE.

This clonotype came up a few times. This clone may be a read error of a much larger clone one base away. V and J are TRBV28 and TRBJ2-7; D may correspond to TRBD1 or TRBD2 (5 bases each). V lost 7 bases to trimming and J lost 2 bases, with 24 bases between them. The CDR3 extends over 17 amino acids. From germline, CDR1 is MDHEN and CDR2 SYDVKM. The CDR3 nucleotides are TGTGCCAGCATGCGTACCATGGGCCGGGGCGCCGCCTACGAGCAGTACTTC. Amino acids: CASMRTMGRGAAYEQYF.

A word on this clonotype: With a much larger clone just one base away, this may be a read error. V gene TRBV5-1 combines with J gene TRBJ2-3; 9 bases match TRBD2. CDR3 size: 19 residues. The V and J ends lost 3 bases and 4 bases, in that order; junction bases with no gene match: 18. Germline V gene sequence: CDR1 SGHRS, CDR2 YFSETQ. The CDR3 loop is CASSSGLATRPISADTQYF. The CDR3 region has the DNA TGCGCCAGCAGCTCCGGACTAGCGACGCGCCCTATCTCCGCAGATACGCAGTATTTT. The variable domain in full, completed from reference TRBV5-1 and TRBJ2-3, reads KAGVTQTPRYLIKTRGQQVTLSCSPISGHRSVSWYQQTPGQGLQFLFEYFSETQRNKGNFPGRFSGRQFSNSRSEMNVSTLELGDSALYLCASSSGLATRPISADTQYFGPGTRLTVL.

This clonotype showed up many times. The V call is TRBV6-1, the J call TRBJ2-7; tentatively, D is TRBD1 (6 bases). Per germline, CDR1 MNHNS and CDR2 SASEGT. Trimming stripped 11 bases from V and 4 bases from J, with 12 bases between. This CDR3 is 11 amino acids long. In DNA form, the CDR3 reads TGTGCCGCATCCAGGGGTTACGAGCAGTACTTC. Translating it yields CAASRGYEQYF.

The V call is TRBV5-6, the J call TRBJ2-3; no clear D. Germline V CDR1 and CDR2: SGHDT, YYEEEE. The CDR3 loop spans 14 amino acids. V was cut by 5 bases and J by 0 bases, with 10 bases left in between. The CDR3 coding sequence is TGTGCCAGCAGGGGGTTACAGAGCACAGATACGCAGTATTTT. Its translation: CASRGLQSTDTQYF.

This clonotype was seen repeatedly, ten times or more. The CDR3 reads CASSFNSELSREQYF. As DNA, the CDR3 is TGTGCCAGCAGTTTTAATAGCGAGCTATCTCGCGAGCAGTACTTC. The rearrangement joins TRBV27 to TRBJ2-7; TRBD2 is a possible D gene (5 bases). From germline, CDR1 is MNHEY and CDR2 SMNVEV (reference sequence). The CDR3 is 15 residues long. Trimming removed 3 bases from V and 6 bases from J, with 18 bases in between.

On this clonotype itself: The junction departs from germline at one end; a sequencing error may be responsible. The CDR3 sequence: CASSLTFGETQYF. The CDR3 nucleotides are TGCGCCAGCAGCCTAACGTTTGGGGAGACCCAGTACTTC. The V call is TRBV13, the J call TRBJ2-5; D call uncertain. This CDR3 spans 13 amino acids. Per germline, CDR1 PRHDT and CDR2 FYEKMQ (reference sequence).

This clonotype was detected many times. The CDR3 region has the DNA TGTGCCAGCAGTCACCCGGGACTAGCGGGAGGAGGTTCGAATGAGCAGTTCTTC. Translated, it gives CASSHPGLAGGGSNEQFF. The V call is TRBV6-2 or TRBV6-3, the J call TRBJ2-1; 15 bases fit TRBD2. The V and J ends lost 5 bases and 7 bases, in that order; junction bases with no gene match: 12. The CDR3 is 18 residues long. Looked up from germline, CDR1 is MNHEY and CDR2 is SVGEGT.

This clonotype was seen repeatedly, ten times or more. V gene TRBV2 combines with J gene TRBJ1-5; a weak D match, TRBD1 (6 bases). V was pared by 7 bases and J by 3 bases, with 16 bases between. The CDR3 totals 15 residues. Germline lookup yields CDR1 SNHLY and CDR2 FYNNEI. In DNA, the CDR3 is TGTGCCAGCATGGGATCCAGGGGAAACAATCAGCCCCAGCATTTT. It yields the protein CASMGSRGNNQPQHF.

This chain joins TRBV27 and TRBJ2-5; D tentatively reads TRBD1 or TRBD2 (5 bases each). V was clipped by 5 bases and J by 1 base, with 14 bases between them. CDR3 length: 15 amino acids. The germline V gene has CDR1 MNHEY and CDR2 SMNVEV (reference sequence). In DNA form, the CDR3 reads TGTGCCAGCAGTCCCGGGGCAGGGCCCCAAGAGACCCAGTACTTC. It codes for CASSPGAGPQETQYF.

This clonotype occurred a few times. The CDR3 DNA sequence: TGTGCCAGCACCTTATACCTTGTGGGGGGAAACACTGAAGCTTTCTTT. Translating it yields CASTLYLVGGNTEAFF. The V and J genes are TRBV6-1 and TRBJ1-1; tentatively, D is TRBD1 (5 bases). Trimming shortened V by 7 bases and J by 2 bases, and 20 bases separated the two germline ends. Germline lookup yields CDR1 MNHNS and CDR2 SASEGT. The CDR3 has 16 amino acids.

This clonotype was counted a few times. V gene TRBV4-2 combines with J gene TRBJ2-6; D gene ambiguous. The CDR3 runs 17 residues. Deletions cut 0 bases from V and 2 bases from J, with 11 bases between. Germline V gene lookup returns CDR1 LGHNA and CDR2 YNFKEQ. CDR3 DNA sequence: TGTGCCAGCAGCCAAGATCAAACGCGGACTGGGGCCAACGTCCTGACTTTC. Translated, it gives CASSQDQTRTGANVLTF.

With regard to this clonotype: A single base separates this from a much larger clone, so it may be a read error. V gene TRBV5-1 combines with J gene TRBJ1-2, with 8 bases matching TRBD1. This CDR3 comprises 13 residues. Germline CDR1 SGHRS, CDR2 YFSETQ. This CDR3 reads CASGAQGAIGYTF. CDR3 in DNA: TGTGCCAGCGGCGCCCAGGGGGCGATTGGCTACACCTTC.

As regards this clonotype: This may be a read error: a much more frequent sequence differs by one nucleotide. This chain uses TRBV11-2 with TRBJ2-2; tentatively, D is TRBD1 (8 bases). Germline lookup yields CDR1 SGHAT and CDR2 FQNNGV. The CDR3 runs to 15 residues. The V gene lost 8 bases and the J gene lost 4 bases, with 17 bases spanning the gap. CDR3 in amino acids: CASGDTGGGTGELFF. In DNA, the CDR3 is TGTGCCAGCGGCGATACAGGGGGGGGCACCGGGGAGCTGTTTTTT.

This clonotype was found many times. The chain combines TRBV30 with TRBJ1-5, with no clear D. The length of the CDR3 is 12 residues. V lost 2 bases and J lost 7, with 9 bases in between. CDR1 and CDR2 from the germline V gene are GTSNPN and SVGIG (reference sequence). The CDR3 spells CAWSSLAQPQHF. The CDR3 nucleotides are TGTGCCTGGAGTTCCCTCGCGCAGCCCCAGCATTTT.